These T cell receptor beta chains were read from a single sample in a study of blood T cells in healthy people across ages. MiXCR was run by TCRdb on the 5' RACE reads, yielding one entry per CDR3 protein. This sample has roughly 1,800,000 distinct CDR3 sequences; about 50% occur once, and the top ten carry approximately 2.1%. Sequenced: blood. These receptors all come from a woman aged 40 to 50 in good health. Both conserved end residues are part of each CDR3. The order of the fields is D gene, J gene, clone size, V gene, CDR3 protein, CDR3 DNA. The D gene is left open where the match is weak. Expanded clones get a size class; other rows say once, few or many, or leave the size out.

D gene: TRBD2
J gene: TRBJ2-7
clone size: -
V gene: TRBV6-2/TRBV6-3
CDR3 protein: CASRPHLGTMGINEQYF
CDR3 DNA: TGTGCCAGCAGACCCCACCTCGGGACTATGGGGATCAATGAGCAGTACTTC

D gene: TRBD1
J gene: TRBJ2-7
clone size: -
V gene: TRBV6-2/TRBV6-3
CDR3 protein: CASSYSLTGKHSYEQYF
CDR3 DNA: TGTGCCAGCAGTTACTCGTTGACAGGGAAGCACTCCTACGAGCAGTACTTC

D gene: -
J gene: TRBJ2-1
clone size: -
V gene: TRBV20-1
CDR3 protein: CSARDPLTSYNEQFF
CDR3 DNA: TGCAGTGCTAGAGATCCCCTCACCTCCTACAATGAGCAGTTCTTC

D gene: TRBD1
J gene: TRBJ2-1
clone size: -
V gene: TRBV7-2
CDR3 protein: CASSPRDRDGEQFF
CDR3 DNA: TGTGCCAGCAGCCCTCGGGACAGGGATGGCGAGCAGTTCTTC

D gene: -
J gene: TRBJ2-1
clone size: -
V gene: TRBV5-1
CDR3 protein: CASSPTTGHLNNEQFF
CDR3 DNA: TGCGCCAGCAGCCCAACCACCGGACACCTAAACAATGAGCAGTTCTTC

D gene: TRBD1
J gene: TRBJ2-7
clone size: -
V gene: TRBV7-2
CDR3 protein: CASSLALWGQSSYEQYF
CDR3 DNA: TGTGCCAGCAGCTTAGCTTTATGGGGACAGAGCTCCTACGAGCAGTACTTC

D gene: -
J gene: TRBJ2-2
clone size: -
V gene: TRBV29-1
CDR3 protein: CSVELGGLGLAATGELFF
CDR3 DNA: TGCAGCGTTGAACTGGGGGGGCTCGGTCTAGCGGCAACCGGGGAGCTGTTTTTT

D gene: -
J gene: TRBJ2-5
clone size: few
V gene: TRBV12-3/TRBV12-4
CDR3 protein: CASTVDRAGETQYF
CDR3 DNA: TGTGCCAGCACCGTAGACAGGGCGGGGGAGACCCAGTACTTC

D gene: -
J gene: TRBJ1-2
clone size: -
V gene: TRBV10-3
CDR3 protein: CAIRRDGQYYGYTF
CDR3 DNA: TGTGCCATCAGGCGGGACGGACAATACTATGGCTACACCTTC

D gene: -
J gene: TRBJ2-1
clone size: -
V gene: TRBV6-6
CDR3 protein: CASSYPNNNEQFF
CDR3 DNA: TGTGCCAGCAGTTACCCTAACAACAATGAGCAGTTCTTC

D gene: -
J gene: TRBJ1-2
clone size: -
V gene: TRBV7-6
CDR3 protein: CASSLATDRVHGYTF
CDR3 DNA: TGTGCCAGCAGCTTAGCGACGGACCGTGTCCATGGCTACACCTTC

D gene: -
J gene: TRBJ2-1
clone size: -
V gene: TRBV7-2
CDR3 protein: CASSLGSMSSYNEQFF
CDR3 DNA: TGTGCCAGCAGCTTAGGATCCATGAGCTCCTACAATGAGCAGTTCTTC

D gene: -
J gene: TRBJ1-1
clone size: -
V gene: TRBV6-2/TRBV6-3
CDR3 protein: CACTDIPTEAFF
CDR3 DNA: TGTGCCTGCACCGACATCCCGACTGAAGCTTTCTTT

D gene: TRBD2
J gene: TRBJ2-3
clone size: -
V gene: TRBV6-1
CDR3 protein: CASSQGLARGTDTQYF
CDR3 DNA: TGTGCCAGCAGTCAAGGACTAGCGAGGGGTACAGATACGCAGTATTTT

D gene: TRBD2
J gene: TRBJ2-1
clone size: few
V gene: TRBV12-3/TRBV12-4
CDR3 protein: CASSPTQAGGYNEQFF
CDR3 DNA: TGTGCCAGCAGCCCTACTCAAGCGGGGGGGTACAATGAGCAGTTCTTC

D gene: -
J gene: TRBJ2-1
clone size: -
V gene: TRBV15
CDR3 protein: CATSRVRRSYNEQFF
CDR3 DNA: TGTGCCACCAGCAGAGTACGGCGTTCCTACAATGAGCAGTTCTTC

D gene: -
J gene: TRBJ2-3
clone size: -
V gene: TRBV5-1
CDR3 protein: CASSHGLQVTDTQYF
CDR3 DNA: TGCGCCAGCAGTCACGGACTACAAGTCACAGATACGCAGTATTTT

D gene: TRBD1
J gene: TRBJ1-1
clone size: few
V gene: TRBV11-2
CDR3 protein: CASSLDPTGREAFF
CDR3 DNA: TGTGCCAGCAGCTTAGATCCGACAGGGCGCGAAGCTTTCTTT

D gene: TRBD1
J gene: TRBJ2-3
clone size: -
V gene: TRBV3-1
CDR3 protein: CASRPDRGNTDTQYF
CDR3 DNA: TGTGCCAGCAGACCCGACAGGGGAAACACAGATACGCAGTATTTT

D gene: -
J gene: TRBJ1-1
clone size: -
V gene: TRBV20-1
CDR3 protein: CSAPQPTGRGEAFF
CDR3 DNA: TGCAGTGCTCCTCAACCAACGGGACGGGGTGAAGCTTTCTTT

D gene: -
J gene: TRBJ1-5
clone size: -
V gene: TRBV27
CDR3 protein: CASGEGNQPQHF
CDR3 DNA: TGTGCCAGCGGGGAGGGCAATCAGCCCCAGCATTTT

D gene: TRBD2
J gene: TRBJ2-1
clone size: -
V gene: TRBV7-6
CDR3 protein: CASSLATSGVSGYNEQFF
CDR3 DNA: TGTGCCAGCAGCTTAGCAACTAGCGGGGTCTCCGGGTACAATGAGCAGTTCTTC

D gene: TRBD2
J gene: TRBJ2-5
clone size: few
V gene: TRBV27
CDR3 protein: CASSLNAGEGETQYF
CDR3 DNA: TGTGCCAGCAGTTTAAATGCGGGGGAGGGGGAGACCCAGTACTTC

D gene: -
J gene: TRBJ2-3
clone size: -
V gene: TRBV7-2
CDR3 protein: CASSPGLITDTRYF
CDR3 DNA: TGTGCCAGCAGCCCCGGACTAATCACAGATACGCGGTATTTT

D gene: -
J gene: TRBJ2-7
clone size: once
V gene: TRBV11-3
CDR3 protein: CASSLVYVYEQYF
CDR3 DNA: TGTGCCAGCAGCTTAGTTTACGTCTACGAGCAGTACTTC

D gene: -
J gene: TRBJ1-5
clone size: -
V gene: TRBV20-1
CDR3 protein: CSAPPPGVGQPQHF
CDR3 DNA: TGCAGTGCCCCTCCCCCCGGGGTCGGTCAGCCCCAGCATTTT

D gene: -
J gene: TRBJ2-1
clone size: few
V gene: TRBV6-2/TRBV6-3
CDR3 protein: CASSYHGGNEQFF
CDR3 DNA: TGTGCCAGCAGTTACCATGGGGGAAATGAGCAGTTCTTC

D gene: -
J gene: TRBJ2-5
clone size: -
V gene: TRBV5-8
CDR3 protein: CASSPLTDLTETQYF
CDR3 DNA: TGTGCCAGCAGCCCCCTCACGGATTTGACGGAGACCCAGTACTTC

D gene: TRBD1
J gene: TRBJ1-5
clone size: few
V gene: TRBV11-2
CDR3 protein: CASSLFMDPGTEVIWDSNQPQHF
CDR3 DNA: TGTGCCAGCAGCTTATTTATGGACCCCGGGACAGAGGTGATTTGGGATAGCAATCAGCCCCAGCATTTT

D gene: -
J gene: TRBJ2-7
clone size: -
V gene: TRBV21-1
CDR3 protein: CASSGGTSSGLEQYF
CDR3 DNA: TGTGCCAGCAGCGGGGGGACATCGTCTGGTCTGGAGCAGTACTTC

D gene: TRBD2
J gene: TRBJ2-3
clone size: -
V gene: TRBV6-4
CDR3 protein: CASTGTSLTSLLYTDTQYF
CDR3 DNA: TGTGCCAGCACCGGGACTAGCCTAACCTCATTACTATACACAGATACGCAGTATTTT

D gene: -
J gene: TRBJ2-7
clone size: once
V gene: TRBV4-1
CDR3 protein: CANSQEDSGYFYEQYF
CDR3 DNA: TGCGCCAACAGCCAAGAGGACAGTGGGTATTTCTACGAGCAGTACTTC

D gene: -
J gene: TRBJ2-5
clone size: few
V gene: TRBV7-9
CDR3 protein: CASSLARTAETQYF
CDR3 DNA: TGTGCCAGCAGCTTAGCGAGGACAGCGGAGACCCAGTACTTC

D gene: -
J gene: TRBJ2-7
clone size: -
V gene: TRBV2
CDR3 protein: CASRAQGNPSYEQYF
CDR3 DNA: TGTGCCAGCAGGGCACAGGGTAATCCCTCCTACGAGCAGTACTTC

D gene: -
J gene: TRBJ2-3
clone size: -
V gene: TRBV7-2
CDR3 protein: CASRSGRGTDTQYF
CDR3 DNA: TGTGCCAGCAGATCGGGACGAGGCACAGATACGCAGTATTTT

D gene: -
J gene: TRBJ2-7
clone size: few
V gene: TRBV6-6
CDR3 protein: CASSYSLTSSLYEQYF
CDR3 DNA: TGTGCCAGCAGTTACTCTCTTACATCTTCTTTATACGAGCAGTACTTC

D gene: -
J gene: TRBJ2-5
clone size: -
V gene: TRBV6-5
CDR3 protein: CASSSDMPEYVETQYF
CDR3 DNA: TGTGCCAGCAGCTCGGACATGCCCGAGTATGTGGAGACCCAGTACTTC

D gene: -
J gene: TRBJ2-5
clone size: -
V gene: TRBV20-1
CDR3 protein: CSARDLLGRAGETQYF
CDR3 DNA: TGCAGTGCTAGAGATCTTCTGGGCAGGGCTGGGGAGACCCAGTACTTC

D gene: TRBD2
J gene: TRBJ2-5
clone size: few
V gene: TRBV5-1
CDR3 protein: CASSPTSGGAGSAEQYF
CDR3 DNA: TGCGCCAGCAGCCCGACTAGCGGGGGGGCCGGTTCTGCTGAGCAGTACTTC

D gene: -
J gene: TRBJ1-2
clone size: few
V gene: TRBV29-1
CDR3 protein: CSVLVGSKGYTF
CDR3 DNA: TGCAGCGTCTTGGTCGGCAGCAAGGGCTACACCTTC

D gene: -
J gene: TRBJ1-1
clone size: many
V gene: TRBV7-9
CDR3 protein: CASSLTNTEAFF
CDR3 DNA: TGTGCCAGCAGCTTGACGAACACTGAAGCTTTCTTT

D gene: TRBD1
J gene: TRBJ2-3
clone size: -
V gene: TRBV7-2
CDR3 protein: CASSLQQQGNTDTQYF
CDR3 DNA: TGTGCCAGCAGCCTCCAGCAACAGGGGAACACAGATACGCAGTATTTT

D gene: TRBD2
J gene: TRBJ2-7
clone size: -
V gene: TRBV20-1
CDR3 protein: CSQLDGGGANEQYF
CDR3 DNA: TGCAGTCAACTAGACGGCGGGGGGGCGAACGAGCAGTACTTC

D gene: -
J gene: TRBJ1-2
clone size: -
V gene: TRBV9
CDR3 protein: CASSVEAPAFNYGYTF
CDR3 DNA: TGTGCCAGCAGCGTAGAAGCTCCGGCTTTTAACTATGGCTACACCTTC

D gene: TRBD1
J gene: TRBJ1-4
clone size: -
V gene: TRBV6-5
CDR3 protein: CASSSAGTGDIGQLFF
CDR3 DNA: TGTGCCAGCAGTTCGGCCGGGACAGGCGACATTGGGCAACTGTTTTTT

D gene: -
J gene: TRBJ2-3
clone size: few
V gene: TRBV7-2
CDR3 protein: CASSPGPPGSTDTQYF
CDR3 DNA: TGTGCCAGCAGCCCGGGCCCTCCGGGAAGCACAGATACGCAGTATTTT

D gene: TRBD1
J gene: TRBJ1-2
clone size: -
V gene: TRBV24-1
CDR3 protein: CATSDRTGGAYGYTF
CDR3 DNA: TGTGCCACCAGTGATCGGACAGGGGGTGCCTATGGCTACACCTTC

D gene: -
J gene: TRBJ2-1
clone size: few
V gene: TRBV19
CDR3 protein: CASSTRDLILNEQFF
CDR3 DNA: TGTGCCAGTAGTACTCGGGACTTGATACTCAATGAGCAGTTCTTC

D gene: -
J gene: TRBJ1-2
clone size: -
V gene: TRBV7-9
CDR3 protein: CASSPGEVHGYTF
CDR3 DNA: TGTGCCAGCAGCCCAGGGGAGGTCCATGGCTACACCTTC

D gene: TRBD2
J gene: TRBJ2-1
clone size: few
V gene: TRBV6-1
CDR3 protein: CASRTTSGGSSYNEQFF
CDR3 DNA: TGTGCCAGCAGAACGACTAGCGGGGGTTCCTCCTACAATGAGCAGTTCTTC

D gene: -
J gene: TRBJ2-3
clone size: once
V gene: TRBV4-3
CDR3 protein: CASSQDRVMGTDTQYF
CDR3 DNA: TGCGCCAGCAGCCAAGACAGGGTGATGGGCACAGATACGCAGTATTTT

D gene: -
J gene: TRBJ2-5
clone size: -
V gene: TRBV2
CDR3 protein: CASRRELTVEGKETQYF
CDR3 DNA: TGTGCCAGCAGACGAGAACTGACGGTAGAGGGGAAAGAGACCCAGTACTTC

D gene: TRBD1
J gene: TRBJ2-5
clone size: -
V gene: TRBV14
CDR3 protein: CASSQARTGAETQYF
CDR3 DNA: TGTGCCAGCAGCCAAGCCCGGACAGGGGCGGAGACCCAGTACTTC

D gene: TRBD1
J gene: TRBJ2-5
clone size: few
V gene: TRBV28
CDR3 protein: CASSITGTGEETQYF
CDR3 DNA: TGTGCCAGCAGCATCACCGGGACAGGAGAAGAGACCCAGTACTTC

D gene: -
J gene: TRBJ2-5
clone size: -
V gene: TRBV5-1
CDR3 protein: CASSLAAGAEETQYF
CDR3 DNA: TGCGCCAGCAGCTTGGCTGCGGGGGCCGAAGAGACCCAGTACTTC